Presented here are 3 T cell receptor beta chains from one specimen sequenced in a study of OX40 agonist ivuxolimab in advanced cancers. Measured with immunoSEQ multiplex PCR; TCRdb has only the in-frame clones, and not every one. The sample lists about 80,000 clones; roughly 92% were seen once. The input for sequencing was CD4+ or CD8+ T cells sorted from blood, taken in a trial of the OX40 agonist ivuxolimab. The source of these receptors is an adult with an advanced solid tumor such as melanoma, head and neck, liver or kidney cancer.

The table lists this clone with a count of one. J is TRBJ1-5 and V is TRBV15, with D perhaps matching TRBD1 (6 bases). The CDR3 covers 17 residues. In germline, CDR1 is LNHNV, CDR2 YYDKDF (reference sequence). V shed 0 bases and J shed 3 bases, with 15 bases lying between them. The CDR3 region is CATSRDTGTANNQPQHF. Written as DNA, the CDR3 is TGTGCCACCAGCAGAGATACAGGGACGGCCAACAATCAGCCCCAGCATTTT.

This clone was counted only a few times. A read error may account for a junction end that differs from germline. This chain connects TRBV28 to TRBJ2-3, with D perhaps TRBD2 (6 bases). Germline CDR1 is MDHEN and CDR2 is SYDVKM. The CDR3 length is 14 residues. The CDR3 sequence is CASSPPAVGLGMDF. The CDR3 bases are TGTGCCAGCAGTCCCCCAGCGGTGGGACTCGGAATGGATTTT.

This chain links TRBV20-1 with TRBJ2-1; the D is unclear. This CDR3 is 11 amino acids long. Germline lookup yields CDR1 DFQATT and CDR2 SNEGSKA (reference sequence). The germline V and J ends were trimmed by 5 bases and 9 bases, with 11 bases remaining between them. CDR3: CSALQGFEQFF. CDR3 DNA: TGCAGTGCTCTCCAAGGCTTTGAGCAGTTCTTC.